The clone carrying this T cell receptor beta chain was seen at least ten times. The antigen remains unidentified. The CDR3 consists of 16 residues. V lost 5 bases to trimming and J lost 1 base; unmatched junction nucleotides: 6. CDR1 SGHVS and CDR2 FNYEAQ come from the germline V gene. It was with 60 Vbeta and 13 Jbeta primers that the PCR ran. Libraries were prepared by immunoSEQ multiplex PCR; TCRdb keeps only in-frame clonotypes and omits some of them. The sample carries approximately 150,000 clones, roughly 74% recorded once. While unrecorded immune exposures were likely, the donors were nominally healthy when sampled. The source of the sample is a study of cytomegalovirus exposure and HLA in healthy donors. Overall study results and limits: Researchers reported in a later analysis that a missense DCLRE1C variant was tied to TCR beta V- and J-gene trimming.

Material for sequencing was PBMCs. This receptor was taken from a man aged 35 to 55 in good health and CMV-seronegative. The V call is TRBV7-6, the J call TRBJ2-2, with 8 bases matching TRBD1. CDR3 in amino acids: CASSPRTGLNTGELFF. CDR3 in DNA: TGTGCCAGCAGCCCGAGGACAGGGCTGAACACCGGGGAGCTGTTTTTT.